This TCR beta chain is drawn from a study of naive and memory T cell subsets. Broader study findings: Naive and memory subsets had different power law exponents for TCR abundance.

CDR3 length: 19 residues. Trimming cost V 6 bases and J 4 bases; bases outside gene matches: 23. Two oligonucleotides, mixed equimolar, formed the beta constant-region primer covering TRBC1 and TRBC2. Nested alpha and beta constant-region primers with the SP2 primer drove four PCR rounds on ligated cDNA. In TCRdb, the UMI-ligation and nested PCR reads were re-called with MiXCR into one record per CDR3 protein. The sample shows about 8,000 distinct CDR3 sequences, 28% of them seen only once. CD45RA-CD27- cells were effector memory; CD45RA+CD27- cells were EMRA. In this sample, this clonotype turned up a few times. The antigen is unknown.

Sequences were obtained from CD8+ TEMRA cells from blood. Sample subset: effector memory re-expressing CD45RA, CD45RA+ CD27-. The chain joins TRBV12-3 or TRBV12-4 to TRBJ1-2; TRBD1 agrees at 7 bases. The sequence came from a human donor in good health. This chain's CDR3 is CASSAGQGVTTYSLYGYTF. The CDR3 DNA reads as TGTGCCAGCAGCGCCGGCCAGGGGGTGACGACATATTCTCTCTATGGCTACACCTTC.